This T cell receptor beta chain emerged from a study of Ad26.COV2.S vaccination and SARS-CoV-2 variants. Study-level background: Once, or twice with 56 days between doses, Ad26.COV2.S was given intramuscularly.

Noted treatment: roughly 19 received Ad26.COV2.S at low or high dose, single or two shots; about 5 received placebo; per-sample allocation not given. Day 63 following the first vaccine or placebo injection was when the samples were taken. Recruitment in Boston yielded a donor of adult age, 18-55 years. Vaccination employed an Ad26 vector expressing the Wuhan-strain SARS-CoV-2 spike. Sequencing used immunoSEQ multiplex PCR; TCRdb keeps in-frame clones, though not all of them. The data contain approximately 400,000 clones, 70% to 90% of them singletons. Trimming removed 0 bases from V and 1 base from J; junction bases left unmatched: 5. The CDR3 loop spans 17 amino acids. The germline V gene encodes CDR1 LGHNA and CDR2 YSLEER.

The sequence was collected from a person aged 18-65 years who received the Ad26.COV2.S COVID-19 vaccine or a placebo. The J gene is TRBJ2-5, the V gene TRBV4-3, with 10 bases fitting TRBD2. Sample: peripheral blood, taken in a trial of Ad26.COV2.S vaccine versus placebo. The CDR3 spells CASSQDPQRGGQETQYF. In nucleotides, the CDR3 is TGCGCCAGCAGCCAAGATCCACAGCGGGGGGGCCAAGAGACCCAGTACTTC.